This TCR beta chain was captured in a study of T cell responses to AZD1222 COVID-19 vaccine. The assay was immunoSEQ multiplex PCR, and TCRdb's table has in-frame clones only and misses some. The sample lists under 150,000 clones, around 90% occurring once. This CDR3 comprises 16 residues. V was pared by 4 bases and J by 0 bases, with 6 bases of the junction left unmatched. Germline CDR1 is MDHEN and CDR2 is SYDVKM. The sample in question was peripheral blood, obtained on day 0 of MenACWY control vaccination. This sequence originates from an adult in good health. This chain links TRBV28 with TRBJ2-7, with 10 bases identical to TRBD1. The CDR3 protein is CASSSPTGGASYEQYF. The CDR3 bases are TGTGCCAGCAGTTCGCCGACAGGGGGCGCCTCCTACGAGCAGTACTTC.